Sequencing of this TCR beta chain was carried out in a study of control samples from healthy donors and cancer patients. Trimming pared 1 base from V and 2 bases from J, leaving 15 bases between. Germline V CDR1 and CDR2: MDHEN, SYDVKM. The CDR3 is 18 residues long. Sequencing used immunoSEQ multiplex PCR; TCRdb keeps in-frame clones, though not all of them. The table shows hundreds of thousands of clones, with about 93% occurring only once. The chain has TRBV28 and TRBJ2-6; D is unclear. Sequencing input: PBMCs. This TCR came from a middle-aged man with head and neck cancer. CDR3 in DNA: TGTGCCAGCAGTTTATCCCTGGGCCCTCGGGCTGGGGCCAACGTCCTGACTTTC. The encoded protein is CASSLSLGPRAGANVLTF.